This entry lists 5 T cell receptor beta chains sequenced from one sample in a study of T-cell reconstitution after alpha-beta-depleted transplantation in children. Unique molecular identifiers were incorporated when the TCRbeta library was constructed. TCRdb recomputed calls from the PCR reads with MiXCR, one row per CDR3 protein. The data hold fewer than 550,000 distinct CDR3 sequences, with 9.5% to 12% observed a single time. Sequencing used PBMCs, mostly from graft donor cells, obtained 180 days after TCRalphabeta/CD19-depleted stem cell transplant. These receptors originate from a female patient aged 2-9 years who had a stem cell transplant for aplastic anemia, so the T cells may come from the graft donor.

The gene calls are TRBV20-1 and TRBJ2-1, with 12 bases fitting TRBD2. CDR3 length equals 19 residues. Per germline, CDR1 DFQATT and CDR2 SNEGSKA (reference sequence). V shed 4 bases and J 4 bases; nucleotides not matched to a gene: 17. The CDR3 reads CSANGRLAGVISIYNEQFF. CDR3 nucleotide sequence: TGCAGTGCTAACGGGAGACTAGCGGGAGTTATATCCATTTACAATGAGCAGTTCTTC.

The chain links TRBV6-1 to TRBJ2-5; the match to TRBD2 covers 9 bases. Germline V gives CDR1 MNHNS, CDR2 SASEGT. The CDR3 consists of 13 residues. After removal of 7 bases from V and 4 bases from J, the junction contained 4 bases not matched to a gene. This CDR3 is CASTVAGAETQYF. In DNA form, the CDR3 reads TGTGCCAGCACCGTAGCGGGAGCAGAGACCCAGTACTTC.

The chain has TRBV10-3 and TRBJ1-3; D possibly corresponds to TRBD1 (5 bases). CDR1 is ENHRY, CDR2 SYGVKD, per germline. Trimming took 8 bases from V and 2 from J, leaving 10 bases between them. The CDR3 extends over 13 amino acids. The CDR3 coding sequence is TGTGCCATCGCGGGGGGGACTGGAAACACCATATATTTT. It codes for CAIAGGTGNTIYF.

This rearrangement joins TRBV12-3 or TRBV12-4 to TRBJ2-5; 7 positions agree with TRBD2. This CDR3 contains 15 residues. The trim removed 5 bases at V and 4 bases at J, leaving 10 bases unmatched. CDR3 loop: CASSARGGRGETQYF. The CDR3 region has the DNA TGTGCCAGCAGTGCCCGGGGCGGGAGAGGAGAGACCCAGTACTTC.

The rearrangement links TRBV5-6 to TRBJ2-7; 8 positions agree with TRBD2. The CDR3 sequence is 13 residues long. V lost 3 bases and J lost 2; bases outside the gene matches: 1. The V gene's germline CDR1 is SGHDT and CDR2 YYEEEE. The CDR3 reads CASSSREAYEQYV. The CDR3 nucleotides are TGTGCCAGCAGCTCGCGGGAGGCCTACGAGCAGTACGTC.